This TCR beta chain is from a study of T cell responses to AZD1222 COVID-19 vaccine (dated by TCRdb to 2020 to 2023). In terms of the full investigation: A total of around 240 trial participants underwent TCR sequencing, of whom roughly 210 had received two doses of AZD1222 and around 25 had received two doses of the MenACWY control vaccine. Trial participants were enrolled into age subgroups of 18-55, 56-69 and 70-plus years, which contained around 140, 26 and 57 TCR-sequenced participants, respectively. On the study overall, not on this receptor specifically: Because no samples from the day 14 peak response were available, repertoires could be characterized only after the peak T cell response. CD4 TCRs associated with the vaccine covered the entire spike protein, and the dominant responses were in regions 160-218 and 743-854. Most participants were white British and females outnumbered males, and the authors suggested that clonal diversity may have been underestimated. A significant rise in spike-specific TCR breadth and depth was observed after two AZD1222 doses relative to day 0 and relative to MenACWY recipients. Only five or six AZD1222 recipients were SARS-CoV-2 seropositive at baseline, limiting conclusions about previously exposed vaccinees. The 56-69-year group was small, and its depth increase did not reach significance, likely because of low power. Reportedly, close to half of the unique spike-specific TCRs recognized epitopes lying outside the regions that are mutated in the B.1.351 and B.1.1.7 variants.

The CDR3 numbers 13 residues from cysteine through phenylalanine. The only DNA kept is the CDR3, 39 bases in frame from the first base. CDR1 and CDR2 were assigned from the germline V gene as MGHRA and YSYEKL. V is cut back by 6 bases and J by 10 bases, with 11 bases in the junction unmatched. Of note for this clone: Its antigen target is currently unknown. No much larger clonotype is one base removed from it; base qualities were not supplied.

The sample's time point label is to be understood as: about 28 days (+/-7) after the second vaccine dose. AZD1222 recipients with second doses at about 4 weeks or about 12 weeks were pooled, because spike-specific TCR depth and breadth did not differ between schedules. Samples from vaccinated people were obtained from the UK trials COV001 and COV002, which included a single-blind randomized controlled phase 2/3 trial of AZD1222 (ChAdOx1 nCoV-19) in healthy adults. For TCRbeta chain sequencing, PBMC samples were collected from trial participants at day 0 and at day 28 after the second dose. The CDR3 regions of human TCRbeta chains were analyzed by immunosequencing. Per the original workflow: TCRs in the repertoires were matched against a reference library of SARS-CoV-2-specific TCRs that had been generated with the MIRA antigen-specificity platform. Breadth was defined as the fraction of unique TCRs that were SARS-CoV-2-associated, and depth was defined as the fraction of total T cells that were SARS-CoV-2-associated. Using the MIRA data, each spike-specific TCR was assigned both to the spike region to which the TCR was reactive and to a CD4 or CD8 class. Log10-transformed breadth and depth values were compared by one-way ANOVA with Sidak's multiple comparisons tests. The clones in this table, taken by TCRdb from immuneACCESS, are in-frame only. Not every clone is retained; where verified, under half of the shortfall comes from an unresolved V gene, and the cause of the rest is unknown. V and J calls and clone size are copied from that table; D and trimming were computed from the DNA. This sample is represented by around 170,000 clones; roughly 91% of them were singletons. The ten largest clones represent about 1.9% of the sample.

This receptor was obtained from an adult who received the AZD1222 COVID-19 vaccine. Here the chain combines TRBV4-1 and TRBJ1-2, and 7 junctional nucleotides match TRBD1. Here the sequenced sample was peripheral blood, taken 28 days after the second AZD1222 dose. The nucleotides are TGCGCCAGCAGAAACCTCCTACAGGGGACCTACACCTTC. It translates to CASRNLLQGTYTF.